This T cell receptor (beta chain) was obtained from a study of beta chain features in type 1 diabetes. Broader study findings: In the patient group, naive, central memory and Treg TCRB repertoires seemed more alike than in the healthy donor group. Possibly, sequencing cDNA over-represented cells that had high TCR expression levels. Among patients with Type 1 diabetes, TCRB CDR3s were moderately but significantly shorter in every one of the four CD4+ subsets.

On this clone: Its antigen remains unidentified.

Expressed TCRB transcripts got sequenced, as all isolated RNA was reverse transcribed. Clones were sequenced by immunoSEQ multiplex PCR, and TCRdb holds only the in-frame ones, with some missing. There are some 150,000 clones in the sample; about 44% occur only once, and under 0.5% lies in the top ten. Sequenced material: Tregs from blood. The clonotype comes from a man aged 18 to 29 in good health.

The CDR3 bases are TGCGCCAGCAGTTCAGGGAGGTTCACAGATACGCAGTATTTT. This encodes CASSSGRFTDTQYF. V and J are TRBV5-1 and TRBJ2-3; D may be TRBD2 (6 bases). CDR1 is SGHRS and CDR2 is YFSETQ in the germline V gene. The CDR3 contains 14 residues. V lost 5 bases and J lost 2, with 12 bases in between.